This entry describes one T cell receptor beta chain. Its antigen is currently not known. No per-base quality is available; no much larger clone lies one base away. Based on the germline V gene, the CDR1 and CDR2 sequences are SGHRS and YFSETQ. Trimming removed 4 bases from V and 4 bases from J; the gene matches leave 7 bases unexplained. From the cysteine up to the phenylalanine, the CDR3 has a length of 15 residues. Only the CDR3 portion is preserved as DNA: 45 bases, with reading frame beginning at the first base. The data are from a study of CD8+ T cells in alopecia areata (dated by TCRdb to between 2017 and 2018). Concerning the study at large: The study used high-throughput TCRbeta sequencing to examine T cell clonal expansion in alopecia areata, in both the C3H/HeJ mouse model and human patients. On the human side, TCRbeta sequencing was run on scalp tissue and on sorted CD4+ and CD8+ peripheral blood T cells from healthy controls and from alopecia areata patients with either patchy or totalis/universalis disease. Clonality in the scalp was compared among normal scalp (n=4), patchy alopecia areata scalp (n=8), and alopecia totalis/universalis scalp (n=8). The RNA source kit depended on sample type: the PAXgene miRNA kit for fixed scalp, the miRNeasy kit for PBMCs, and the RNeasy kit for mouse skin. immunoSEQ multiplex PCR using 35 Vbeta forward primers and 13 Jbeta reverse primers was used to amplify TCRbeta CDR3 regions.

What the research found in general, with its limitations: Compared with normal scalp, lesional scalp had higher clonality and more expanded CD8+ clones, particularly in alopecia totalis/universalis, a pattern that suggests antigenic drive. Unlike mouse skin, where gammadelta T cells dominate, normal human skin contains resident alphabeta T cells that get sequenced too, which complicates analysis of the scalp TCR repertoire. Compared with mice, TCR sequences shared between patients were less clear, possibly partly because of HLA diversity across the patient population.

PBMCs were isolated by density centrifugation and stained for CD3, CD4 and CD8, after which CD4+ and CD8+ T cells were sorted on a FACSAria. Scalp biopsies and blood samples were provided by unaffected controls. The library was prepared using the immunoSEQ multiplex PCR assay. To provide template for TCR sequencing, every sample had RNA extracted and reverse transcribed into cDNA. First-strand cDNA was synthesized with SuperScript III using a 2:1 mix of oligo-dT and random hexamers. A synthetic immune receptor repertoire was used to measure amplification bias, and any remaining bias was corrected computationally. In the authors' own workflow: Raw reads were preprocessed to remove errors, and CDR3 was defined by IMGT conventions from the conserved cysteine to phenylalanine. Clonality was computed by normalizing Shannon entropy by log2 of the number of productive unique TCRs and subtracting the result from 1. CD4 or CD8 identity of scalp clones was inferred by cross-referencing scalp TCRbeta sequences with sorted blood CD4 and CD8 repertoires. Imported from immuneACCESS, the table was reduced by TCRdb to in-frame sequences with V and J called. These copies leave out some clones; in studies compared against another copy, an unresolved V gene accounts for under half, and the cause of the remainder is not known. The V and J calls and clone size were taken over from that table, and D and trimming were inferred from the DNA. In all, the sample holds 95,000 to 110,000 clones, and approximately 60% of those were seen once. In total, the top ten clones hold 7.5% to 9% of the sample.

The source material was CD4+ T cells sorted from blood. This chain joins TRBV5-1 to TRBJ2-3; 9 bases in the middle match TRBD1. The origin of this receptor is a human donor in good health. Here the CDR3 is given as CASSPGTGRSDTQYF. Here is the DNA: TGCGCCAGCAGCCCGGGGACAGGGAGGTCAGATACGCAGTATTTT.